Presented here are 9 T cell receptor beta chains from one specimen sequenced in a study of blood T cell repertoires in COVID-19. Assay: immunoSEQ multiplex PCR; the TCRdb copy retains only in-frame clones and omits some. The table lists approximately 130,000 clones, about 86% of them singletons. Sequencing was carried out using peripheral blood. The origin of the receptors is a woman aged 55-69 years with active or convalescent COVID-19.

V is TRBV6-5 and J is TRBJ1-1; the D is unclear. Germline CDR1 MNHEY, CDR2 SVGAGI. Deletions cut 2 bases from V and 6 bases from J, with 19 bases between. The CDR3 runs to 16 residues. CDR3 residues: CASSYAPRSAAAEAFF. CDR3 bases: TGTGCCAGCAGTTACGCGCCCCGAAGCGCGGCGGCTGAAGCTTTCTTT.

V usage is TRBV28 and J usage is TRBJ2-1, with 9 bases identical to TRBD2. Trimming removed 4 bases from V and 0 bases from J; junction bases left unmatched: 10. The CDR3 is 18 residues long. Germline CDR1 is MDHEN and CDR2 is SYDVKM. The CDR3 reads CASSSFSGRAVSYNEQFF. The CDR3 DNA follows: TGTGCCAGCAGTTCTTTTAGCGGGAGAGCGGTCTCCTACAATGAGCAGTTCTTC.

The V and J genes are TRBV5-1 and TRBJ2-7; tentatively, D is TRBD2 (5 bases). Germline V gives CDR1 SGHRS, CDR2 YFSETQ. This CDR3 has 15 residues. V was trimmed by 2 bases and J by 2 bases, leaving 14 bases between them. CDR3 sequence reads: CASSFWGEATYEQYF. The CDR3 region has the DNA TGCGCCAGCAGCTTTTGGGGAGAGGCAACCTACGAGCAGTACTTC.

The chain is built from TRBV7-9 and TRBJ2-5; 8 nucleotides align to TRBD1. Trimming cost V 3 bases and J 4 bases; bases outside gene matches: 10. CDR1 and CDR2 from the germline V gene are SEHNR and FQNEAQ (reference sequence). There are 16 residues in the CDR3. Here the CDR3 DNA reads TGTGCCAGCAGCTTCCCCAGGGGGCAAGGGGGAGAGACCCAGTACTTC. Its protein is CASSFPRGQGGETQYF. The whole variable domain, filled in from reference TRBV7-9 and TRBJ2-5, reads DTGVSQNPRHKITKRGQNVTFRCDPISEHNRLYWYRQTLGQGPEFLTYFQNEAQLEKSRLLSDRFSAERPKGSFSTLEIQRTEQGDSAMYLCASSFPRGQGGETQYFGPGTRLLVL.

This clone occurred once. The rearrangement uses TRBV24-1 and TRBJ2-1; TRBD2 matches 9 bases. The V gene's germline CDR1 is KGHDR and CDR2 SFDVKD. Germline trimming cut 8 bases from V and 3 bases from J; bases unmatched to any gene: 7. The CDR3 runs 15 residues. The CDR3 loop reads CATTAGGFGYNEQFF. CDR3 bases: TGTGCCACCACGGCGGGGGGGTTTGGCTACAATGAGCAGTTCTTC.

The V gene is TRBV3-1 (or the pseudogene TRBV3-2), the J gene TRBJ1-1; D gene uncertain. Looked up from germline, CDR1 is LGHDT and CDR2 is YNNKEL (reference sequence). Trimming pared 3 bases from V and 1 base from J, leaving 6 bases between. The CDR3 spans 13 residues. The CDR3 region is CASSHDWNTEAFF. DNA of the CDR3: TGTGCCAGCAGCCACGACTGGAACACTGAAGCTTTCTTT.

This clone was seen a few times. V gene TRBV7-9 combines with J gene TRBJ1-6; a weak D match, TRBD1 (6 bases). The V gene's germline CDR1 is SEHNR and CDR2 FQNEAQ (reference sequence). The CDR3 is 15 residues long. V shed 5 bases and J shed 7 bases, with 15 bases lying between them. The CDR3 DNA sequence: TGTGCCAGCAGCCTTATTGGGGGCTTAAATTCACCCCTCCACTTT. Translating it yields CASSLIGGLNSPLHF.

The CDR3 here is CATSRQTGVTETQYF. CDR3 sequence (DNA): TGTGCCACCAGCCGACAGACAGGGGTTACAGAGACCCAGTACTTC. The rearrangement uses TRBV15 and TRBJ2-5, with 8 bases that match TRBD1. The CDR3 contains 15 residues. J was trimmed by 4 bases and V by 5 bases; bases with no gene match: 9. CDR1 LNHNV and CDR2 YYDKDF come from the germline V gene (reference sequence).

The rearrangement joins TRBV21-1 to TRBJ2-6; the table assigns TRBD1, which was not confirmed against the DNA. TRBV21-1 has pseudogene status. The CDR3 has 20 amino acids. The CDR3 DNA follows: TGTGCCAGCAGCCCTCCCGAGGGGCAGGGGTATTTGTCTGGGGCCAACGTCCTGACTTTC. Amino acid sequence: CASSPPEGQGYLSGANVLTF.